This T cell receptor (beta chain) appears in the sequencing data of a study of patients and donors after allogeneic stem cell transplantation. The CDR3 runs 14 residues. The V end lost 1 base, the J end lost 4 bases, and 10 bases lay between the germline ends. Per germline, CDR1 DFQATT and CDR2 SNEGSKA (reference sequence). This clonotype has a handful of counts. MiXCR was run by TCRdb on the RT-PCR reads, yielding one entry per CDR3 protein. The sample lists tens of thousands of distinct CDR3 sequences, roughly 5.2% occurring once. This sequence joins TRBV20-1 and TRBJ1-4; D not resolved. Sequencing was performed on blood, either unsorted or a sorted T cell fraction (not recorded which). The clonotype comes from a human donor who was either an allogeneic HSCT recipient or a stem cell or donor lymphocyte infusion donor (not recorded which). It is not recorded whose cells these are; they may come from a transplant donor. Here the CDR3 DNA reads TGCAGTGCTAGAGGTTCGCAGGTTAATGAAAAACTGTTTTTT. Protein product: CSARGSQVNEKLFF.